The sequence of this TCR beta chain was determined in a study of cytomegalovirus exposure and HLA in healthy donors. Method: immunoSEQ multiplex PCR; TCRdb's copy keeps in-frame clones and lacks some. There are approximately 210,000 clones in the sample; 86% occur only once, and almost 1.5% lies in the top ten. Germline CDR1 is SEHNR and CDR2 is FQNEAQ (reference sequence). The CDR3 length is 13 residues. Sequencing was performed on PBMCs. The receptor's source is a woman younger than 35 in good health and CMV-seronegative. This sequence joins TRBV7-9 and TRBJ2-7, with D unresolved. The CDR3 loop reads CASRLGAGNEQYF. In DNA, the CDR3 is TGTGCTAGCCGATTAGGAGCAGGAAATGAGCAGTACTTC.